The 21 T cell receptor beta chains reported below all come from one sample, sequenced in a study of OX40 agonist ivuxolimab in advanced cancers. The protocol was immunoSEQ multiplex PCR, while the TCRdb copy is restricted to in-frame clones and leaves out a portion. The sample shows approximately 82,000 clones, roughly 92% of them seen only once. Sequences were derived from CD4+ or CD8+ T cells sorted from blood, sampled in a trial of the OX40 agonist ivuxolimab. The receptors shown here come from an adult with an advanced solid tumor such as melanoma, head and neck, liver or kidney cancer.

This clone was observed once. This chain connects TRBV7-9 to TRBJ2-5; 10 nucleotides align to TRBD2. The DNA end lines up better with TRBJ2-7; the J call may be wrong. This CDR3 has 17 amino acids. Germline values: CDR1 SEHNR, CDR2 FQNEAQ (reference sequence). The CDR3 here is CASSFLPGTSASYEQYF. CDR3 bases: TGTGCCAGCAGCTTCCTTCCCGGGACTAGCGCCTCCTACGAGCAGTACTTC.

The rearrangement links TRBV5-1 to TRBJ1-1; a weak D match, TRBD1 (6 bases). V gave up 0 bases and J gave up 6 bases, with 18 bases separating them. There are 16 residues in the CDR3. The germline V gene encodes CDR1 SGHRS and CDR2 YFSETQ. This CDR3 is CASSLELGGGEPEAFF. The CDR3 nucleotides are TGCGCCAGCAGCTTGGAATTGGGAGGGGGAGAGCCTGAAGCTTTCTTT.

This chain links TRBV20-1 with TRBJ2-1; D gene unclear. V lost 6 bases and J lost 7, with 10 bases in between. Germline assignment: CDR1 DFQATT and CDR2 SNEGSKA (reference sequence). This CDR3 is 11 amino acids long. CDR3: CSAATPNEQFF. Written as DNA, the CDR3 is TGCAGTGCAGCGACACCGAATGAGCAGTTCTTC.

The gene calls are TRBV20-1 and TRBJ2-3; no firm D call. Trimming took 3 bases from V and 3 from J, leaving 4 bases between them. This CDR3 is built from 11 residues. Germline V gene lookup returns CDR1 DFQATT and CDR2 SNEGSKA (reference sequence). The CDR3 here is CSASGTDTQYF. The DNA of the CDR3 is TGCAGTGCTAGCGGGACAGATACGCAGTATTTT.

V gene TRBV18 combines with J gene TRBJ1-2; 8 positions match TRBD1. J was trimmed by 7 bases and V by 1 base; bases with no gene match: 2. Germline values: CDR1 KGHSH, CDR2 LQKENI. The CDR3 spans 13 residues. CDR3 residues: CASSPQDRAGYTF. The CDR3 DNA reads as TGTGCCAGCTCACCACAGGACAGGGCTGGCTACACCTTC.

The V and J genes are TRBV5-8 and TRBJ2-2, with TRBD1 identical over 8 bases. Trimming removed 0 bases from V and 3 bases from J; junction bases left unmatched: 7. The CDR3 is 17 amino acids. Germline values: CDR1 SGHTS, CDR2 YDEGEE. CDR3 sequence reads: CASSLAHSTGDTGELFF. The DNA of the CDR3 is TGTGCCAGCAGCTTGGCCCATTCGACAGGGGACACCGGGGAGCTGTTTTTT.

V is TRBV30 and J is TRBJ2-3, with 7 nucleotides matching TRBD2. The V gene end was trimmed by 6 bases and the J gene end by 6 bases; junction bases not matched to a gene: 12. This CDR3 is built from 14 residues. The germline V gene encodes CDR1 GTSNPN and CDR2 SVGIG (reference sequence). The CDR3 spells CACRTGGGRDTQYF. The CDR3 DNA is TGTGCCTGCCGGACTGGGGGAGGGCGGGATACGCAGTATTTT.

The rearrangement joins TRBV6-5 to TRBJ1-5, with D hard to call. The CDR3 runs 13 residues. V was shortened by 2 bases and J by 4 bases, with 6 bases between the two germline ends. Germline V gene lookup returns CDR1 MNHEY and CDR2 SVGAGI. CDR3 loop: CASSYGQNQPQHF. DNA of the CDR3: TGTGCCAGCAGTTACGGGCAGAATCAGCCCCAGCATTTT.

This clone is a singleton in its sample. The chain uses TRBV6-6 and TRBJ1-2, with 9 bases fitting TRBD1. CDR3 size: 13 residues. V lost 4 bases and J lost 4; bases outside the gene matches: 1. Germline CDR1 is MNHNY and CDR2 is SVGAGI (reference sequence). CDR3 region: CASSLDRGYGYTF. As DNA, the CDR3 is TGTGCCAGCAGTTTGGACAGGGGCTATGGCTACACCTTC.

V is TRBV6-5 and J is TRBJ1-6; a possible D gene is TRBD1 (5 bases). Trimming took 5 bases from V and 7 from J, leaving 12 bases between them. The CDR3 runs to 14 residues. Per germline, CDR1 MNHEY and CDR2 SVGAGI. For the CDR3, the DNA is TGTGCCAGCAGTCCGGGACGGCAGAATTCACCCCTCCACTTT. It is translated as CASSPGRQNSPLHF.

The CDR3, as DNA: TGTGCCAGCAGCCGGGACAGATCCTACGAGCAGTACTTC. Translation: CASSRDRSYEQYF. The chain couples TRBV14 to TRBJ2-7; 7 bases are a match to TRBD1. The CDR3 is 13 residues long. V shed 4 bases, J shed 1 base, and the junction held 1 base outside the gene matches. Germline values: CDR1 SGHDN, CDR2 FVKESK. Combining the CDR3 with reference TRBV14 and TRBJ2-7 gives the whole variable domain EAGVTQFPSHSVIEKGQTVTLRCDPISGHDNLYWYRRVMGKEIKFLLHFVKESKQDESGMPNNRFLAERTGGTYSTLKVQPAELEDSGVYFCASSRDRSYEQYFGPGTRLTVT.

The chain is built from TRBV10-1 and TRBJ2-3, with TRBD2 identical over 8 bases. V gave up 0 bases and J gave up 2 bases; unmatched junction bases: 10. This CDR3 is built from 18 residues. The V gene's germline CDR1 is WNHNN and CDR2 SYGVQD (reference sequence). The CDR3 spells CASSESRRAGGPTDTQYF. CDR3 bases: TGCGCCAGCAGTGAGTCGCGGAGGGCGGGAGGCCCCACAGATACGCAGTATTTT.

The J gene is TRBJ2-2, the V gene TRBV30, with D possibly being TRBD2 (6 bases). Germline V lookup: CDR1 GTSNPN, CDR2 SVGIG (reference sequence). The CDR3 consists of 10 residues. The CDR3 reads CVGGTGELFF. In nucleotides, the CDR3 is TGTGTGGGGGGCACCGGGGAGCTGTTTTTT. Full variable domain (outside the CDR3, taken from reference TRBV30 and TRBJ2-2): SQTIHQWPATLVQPVGSPLSLECTVEGTSNPNLYWYRQAAGRGLQLLFYSVGIGQISSEVPQNLSASRPQDRQFILSSKKLLLSDSGFYLCVGGTGELFFGEGSRLTVL.

The chain couples TRBV11-2 to TRBJ2-5; possibly TRBD1 or TRBD2 for D (6 bases each). V was shortened by 5 bases and J by 1 base, with 14 bases between the two germline ends. This CDR3 comprises 15 residues. CDR1 is SGHAT, CDR2 FQNNGV, per germline. The CDR3 DNA sequence: TGTGCCAGCAGCCTCAGTAGGGGGGTCCAAGAGACCCAGTACTTC. It translates to CASSLSRGVQETQYF.

This clone was counted a single time. This rearrangement joins TRBV6-4 to TRBJ2-3, with 10 bases identical to TRBD2. V trimming: 2 bases; J trimming: 1 base; junction bases outside the gene matches: 12. The length of the CDR3 is 19 residues. CDR1 and CDR2 from the germline V gene are MRHNA and SNTAGT. CDR3 in amino acids: CASSDRSSGSELGTDTQYF. DNA for the CDR3: TGTGCCAGCAGTGACCGGTCTAGCGGGAGTGAGCTGGGCACAGATACGCAGTATTTT.

The V gene is TRBV5-6, the J gene TRBJ1-6; possible D gene TRBD1, 6 bases. The germline V and J ends were trimmed by 3 bases and 0 bases, with 13 bases remaining between them. CDR3 length: 17 amino acids. Looked up from germline, CDR1 is SGHDT and CDR2 is YYEEEE. The CDR3 DNA reads as TGTGCCAGCAGCTGGGGACACCGGAGCTCCTATAATTCACCCCTCCACTTT. This gives the protein CASSWGHRSSYNSPLHF.

The rearrangement uses TRBV18 and TRBJ1-5; 7 bases agree with TRBD1. Germline CDR1 KGHSH, CDR2 LQKENI. This CDR3 region has 16 residues. With 5 bases clipped from V and 4 bases from J, the junction kept 11 bases outside the gene matches. The DNA of the CDR3 is TGTGCCAGCTCAACGAGCCTGCAGGGGGGGAATCAGCCCCAGCATTTT. Translation gives CASSTSLQGGNQPQHF.

CDR3 amino acids: CASRLLPGSGGYTF. CDR3 nucleotide sequence: TGCGCCAGCAGGCTCCTACCGGGGTCGGGTGGCTACACCTTC. This chain joins TRBV5-1 and TRBJ1-2; no reliable D call. Looked up from germline, CDR1 is SGHRS and CDR2 is YFSETQ. V was cut by 5 bases and J by 7 bases, with 18 bases left in between. The CDR3 runs to 14 residues. Supplemented by reference TRBV5-1 and TRBJ1-2, the full variable domain reads KAGVTQTPRYLIKTRGQQVTLSCSPISGHRSVSWYQQTPGQGLQFLFEYFSETQRNKGNFPGRFSGRQFSNSRSEMNVSTLELGDSALYLCASRLLPGSGGYTFGSGTRLTVV.

The rearrangement uses TRBV7-9 and TRBJ2-1; 11 bases are a match to TRBD1. The V gene's germline CDR1 is SEHNR and CDR2 FQNEAQ (reference sequence). V was clipped by 6 bases and J by 7 bases; unmatched bases: 5. The CDR3 runs to 14 residues. The CDR3 here is CASSGTGGWNEQFF. The CDR3 nucleotides are TGTGCCAGCAGTGGGACAGGGGGTTGGAATGAGCAGTTCTTC.

This chain joins TRBV19 and TRBJ1-3; no clear D. Per the germline V gene, CDR1 is LNHDA and CDR2 is SQIVND (reference sequence). The V end lost 5 bases, the J end lost 5 bases, and 4 bases lay between the germline ends. The CDR3 extends over 11 amino acids. The CDR3 DNA sequence: TGTGCCAGTAGTGAAAGAAACACCATATATTTT. Its translation: CASSERNTIYF. Filled out from reference TRBV19 and TRBJ1-3, the complete variable domain reads DGGITQSPKYLFRKEGQNVTLSCEQNLNHDAMYWYRQDPGQGLRLIYYSQIVNDFQKGDIAEGYSVSREKKESFPLTVTSAQKNPTAFYLCASSERNTIYFGEGSWLTVV.

The chain recombines TRBV19 with TRBJ1-2, with D perhaps matching TRBD1 (5 bases). Germline V gene data show CDR1 as LNHDA and CDR2 as SQIVND (reference sequence). V lost 5 bases, J lost 0 bases, and 10 bases lay in between. This CDR3 region has 14 residues. The CDR3 reads CASSLQVSNYGYTF. The CDR3 bases are TGTGCCAGTAGTTTACAGGTGTCTAACTATGGCTACACCTTC.